These 21 T cell receptor beta chains came from one sample sequenced in a study of CD8 T cells in ankylosing spondylitis. Study conclusions and caveats: Seemingly characteristic of ankylosing spondylitis blood was a TCR beta motif consisting of several highly homologous variants.

TCRdb used MiXCR to reprocess the 5' RACE reads, holding one entry per CDR3 protein. This table has 400,000 or so distinct CDR3 sequences, 25% to 30% appearing once. Antigen specificity for these receptors is unknown. The specimen sequenced was blood, either unsorted or a sorted T cell fraction (not recorded which). These receptors were obtained from a male donor with ankylosing spondylitis.

This chain uses TRBV20-1 with TRBJ1-2, with D unresolved. The germline V and J ends were trimmed by 2 bases and 1 base, with 8 bases remaining between them. There are 13 residues in the CDR3. The V gene's germline CDR1 is DFQATT and CDR2 SNEGSKA (reference sequence). CDR3 protein: CSARNRVNYGYTF. The CDR3 bases are TGCAGTGCTAGAAACCGGGTTAACTATGGCTACACCTTC.

Many counts were recorded for this clonotype. This sequence joins TRBV3-1 and TRBJ1-2; D remains unclear. This CDR3 has 14 residues. Trimming took off 3 bases at V and 3 bases at J, with 11 bases between the two ends. The germline gives CDR1 LGHDT, CDR2 YNNKEL (reference sequence). The chain's CDR3 is CASSHLGGHYGYTF. CDR3 nucleotide sequence: TGTGCCAGCAGCCACTTAGGAGGGCACTATGGCTACACCTTC.

This clonotype was recorded a few times. The rearrangement joins TRBV6-6 to TRBJ2-5; 7 bases map to TRBD1. The V segment lost 7 bases and the J segment 5 bases; nucleotides outside the gene matches: 7. The CDR3 runs to 13 residues. Germline V gene data show CDR1 as MNHNY and CDR2 as SVGAGI (reference sequence). The CDR3 DNA reads TGTGCCAGCACCATCCCACAGGGGGAGACCCAGTACTTC. Its protein product is CASTIPQGETQYF.

The genes are TRBV27 and TRBJ2-3; D gene uncertain. Germline CDR1 and CDR2: MNHEY and SMNVEV (reference sequence). CDR3 length equals 15 residues. V gave up 1 base and J gave up 0 bases, with 8 bases separating them. This chain's CDR3 is CASSLWRPSTDTQYF. CDR3 DNA: TGTGCCAGCAGTTTATGGAGACCTAGCACAGATACGCAGTATTTT.

V usage is TRBV11-3 and J usage is TRBJ2-1, with D possibly being TRBD2 (5 bases). This CDR3 contains 15 residues. From germline, CDR1 is SGHNT and CDR2 YENEEA. The V gene lost 3 bases and the J gene lost 0 bases, with 9 bases spanning the gap. The CDR3 DNA follows: TGTGCCAGCAGCTTTAACGGGATCTCCTACAATGAGCAGTTCTTC. This sequence encodes CASSFNGISYNEQFF.

The chain couples TRBV12-3 or TRBV12-4 to TRBJ2-7; no clear D. V shed 3 bases and J shed 6 bases, with 12 bases lying between them. This CDR3 is 13 amino acids long. The CDR3 sequence is CASSFGRAVEQYF. Written as DNA, the CDR3 is TGTGCCAGCAGTTTCGGTAGGGCAGTCGAGCAGTACTTC.

This clonotype was counted a few times. The rearrangement links TRBV5-1 to TRBJ2-7, with D uncertain. The germline gives CDR1 SGHRS, CDR2 YFSETQ. The CDR3 contains 16 residues. Trimming stripped 3 bases from V and 1 base from J, with 17 bases between. CDR3 protein: CASSCPKAGISYEQYV. DNA for the CDR3: TGCGCCAGCAGCTGTCCAAAGGCTGGGATATCCTACGAGCAGTACGTC.

The gene calls are TRBV2 and TRBJ2-1; 10 positions agree with TRBD2. This CDR3 has 14 residues. V was clipped by 11 bases and J by 7 bases; unmatched bases: 11. CDR1 SNHLY and CDR2 FYNNEI come from the germline V gene. The CDR3 sequence is CALIAGGDGNEQFF. In DNA, the CDR3 is TGTGCCCTAATAGCGGGAGGAGATGGGAATGAGCAGTTCTTC.

This chain links TRBV18 with TRBJ2-3, with TRBD1 matching over 8 bases. V gave up 1 base and J gave up 7 bases; unmatched junction bases: 10. The CDR3 is 16 residues long. The V gene's germline CDR1 is KGHSH and CDR2 LQKENI. The CDR3 DNA follows: TGTGCCAGCTCACCACGAGGACAGGGCGGGCAAAATACGCAGTATTTT. Encoded protein: CASSPRGQGGQNTQYF.

The sample holds a few counts of this clonotype. The chain joins TRBV10-3 to TRBJ2-3; D gene ambiguous. Germline CDR1 reads ENHRY; CDR2 reads SYGVKD. The CDR3 covers 14 residues. The germline V and J ends were trimmed by 6 bases and 6 bases, with 16 bases remaining between them. CDR3 residues: CAIRDGEVGDTQYF. The CDR3 bases are TGTGCCATCAGAGACGGTGAGGTTGGGGATACGCAGTATTTT.

The sample holds many counts of this clonotype. The chain uses TRBV20-1 and TRBJ2-1, with a weak D call TRBD2 (6 bases). Germline V lookup: CDR1 DFQATT, CDR2 SNEGSKA (reference sequence). The CDR3 totals 15 residues. The V gene lost 2 bases and the J gene lost 6 bases, with 17 bases spanning the gap. CDR3 in amino acids: CSARRLGGAANEQFF. CDR3 nucleotide sequence: TGCAGTGCTAGAAGACTAGGAGGGGCGGCCAATGAGCAGTTCTTC.

This chain connects TRBV7-8 to TRBJ2-5; D uncertain. The V end lost 1 base, the J end lost 8 bases, and 8 bases lay between the germline ends. This CDR3 region has 12 residues. Germline CDR1 SGHVS, CDR2 FQNEAQ. The CDR3 DNA is TGTGCCAGCAGCTTAGTAGACGGAACCCAGTACTTC. It yields the protein CASSLVDGTQYF.

This clonotype was detected only a few times. This chain links TRBV24-1 with TRBJ2-5; 8 positions match TRBD2. Germline CDR1 reads KGHDR; CDR2 reads SFDVKD. The CDR3 sequence is 16 residues long. J gave up 5 bases and V 5 bases, and 12 bases lay outside the gene matches. DNA for the CDR3: TGTGCCACCAGTGGAGTTTCGGGGGGGGCTGGGGAGACCCAGTACTTC. Protein product: CATSGVSGGAGETQYF.

The CDR3, as DNA: TGCAGTGCTCGAAAACCGGACAGGCGCGCTGAAGCTTTCTTT. Protein sequence: CSARKPDRRAEAFF. The genes are TRBV20-1 and TRBJ1-1; 7 nucleotides match TRBD1. The CDR3 consists of 14 residues. The germline V gene encodes CDR1 DFQATT and CDR2 SNEGSKA (reference sequence). The V gene end was trimmed by 5 bases and the J gene end by 6 bases; junction bases not matched to a gene: 12.

This clonotype occurred many times. V usage is TRBV20-1 and J usage is TRBJ1-1; D perhaps matches TRBD1 (5 bases). The CDR3 runs 15 residues. Deletions cut 3 bases from V and 1 base from J, with 15 bases between. Germline assignment: CDR1 DFQATT and CDR2 SNEGSKA (reference sequence). CDR3 DNA sequence: TGCAGTGCTAGTAGGGGTTCACGGACGAACACTGAAGCTTTCTTT. Its protein is CSASRGSRTNTEAFF.

The V gene is TRBV5-1, the J gene TRBJ2-7; D is possibly TRBD2 (6 bases). The CDR3 spans 15 residues. In germline, CDR1 is SGHRS, CDR2 YFSETQ. The V end was cut by 0 bases, the J end by 4 bases, with 14 bases between. This CDR3 is CASSLGDSSVYEQYV. In DNA form, the CDR3 reads TGCGCCAGCAGCTTGGGGGACTCTTCAGTGTACGAGCAGTACGTC.

The table lists this clonotype with a few counts. The genes are TRBV5-1 and TRBJ2-5; 8 bases match TRBD1. After removal of 5 bases from V and 2 bases from J, the junction contained 5 bases not matched to a gene. The CDR3 is 14 residues long. The germline gives CDR1 SGHRS, CDR2 YFSETQ. The CDR3 loop reads CASSGQGQQETQYF. The CDR3, as DNA: TGCGCCAGCAGTGGACAGGGACAACAAGAGACCCAGTACTTC.

The table lists this clonotype with a few counts. The chain combines TRBV15 with TRBJ2-7; D unclear. Trimming pared 3 bases from V and 0 bases from J, leaving 9 bases between. CDR1 LNHNV and CDR2 YYDKDF come from the germline V gene (reference sequence). This CDR3 region has 14 residues. The CDR3 reads CATSRTGLSYEQYF. The CDR3 DNA reads as TGTGCCACCAGCAGGACTGGGCTCTCCTACGAGCAGTACTTC.

This chain connects TRBV4-1 to TRBJ2-3; 13 nucleotides match TRBD2. V was pared by 6 bases and J by 2 bases, with 5 bases of the junction left unmatched. CDR3 length equals 16 residues. The germline gives CDR1 MGHRA, CDR2 YSYEKL. The CDR3 is CASSRGLAGDTDTQYF. The CDR3, as DNA: TGCGCCAGCAGTCGTGGACTAGCGGGAGACACAGATACGCAGTATTTT.

This clonotype was seen only a few times. This chain links TRBV4-1 with TRBJ1-5; D gene uncertain. This CDR3 comprises 14 residues. CDR1 is MGHRA and CDR2 is YSYEKL in the germline V gene. V was clipped by 0 bases and J by 6 bases, with 9 bases between them. In DNA form, the CDR3 reads TGCGCCAGCAGCCAAGATATGGGAGTTCAGCCCCAGCATTTT. As protein: CASSQDMGVQPQHF.

The rearrangement joins TRBV30 to TRBJ2-2; D is possibly TRBD2 (5 bases). Germline V gene lookup returns CDR1 GTSNPN and CDR2 SVGIG (reference sequence). Between the trimmed V and J ends, which lost 5 bases and 0 bases, there was a span of 10 bases. The CDR3 sequence is 14 residues long. This chain's CDR3 is CAWSMGANTGELFF. The CDR3 nucleotides are TGTGCCTGGTCCATGGGAGCGAACACCGGGGAGCTGTTTTTT.